This T cell receptor beta chain emerged from a study of shared clonotypes between healthy human individuals (dated by TCRdb to 2020 to 2021). Regarding the research as a whole: The cohort comprised a couple of women and a few men aged 18 to 49 years. For each donor, three plates each were used for CD4 naive and CD4 memory, two plates were used for CD8 naive, and one plate was used for CD8 memory. To estimate repertoire size and how much clonotype sharing occurs between individuals, the study deeply sequenced the blood TCR repertoires of roughly 5 healthy adults. Different laboratories and diverse techniques were used to prepare libraries and sequence TCR repertoires, to increase sequencing depth and limit assay-specific biases. Per donor, leukapheresis produced somewhere between about 0.9 and 9.5 billion PBMCs. Overall results and qualifications from the work: Based on pairwise subsampling, the degree of clonotype sharing among donors was expected to be affected by sequencing depth. Across a few donors, about 5.2% of naive CD4, more than 3% of naive CD8, roughly 2.3% of memory CD4, and under 0.45% of memory CD8 clonotypes were shared. Even with the large sequencing depth, rarefaction of the sorted-subset datasets indicated that sequencing was incomplete. Sampling was restricted to blood, and TCR repertoires in tissue are likely to differ from TCR repertoires in blood. Because the study included a small number of donors, the genetic and exposure-history diversity represented was limited. Compared with non-shared clonotypes, the clonotypes found in all four sorted-subset donors had higher generation probabilities. Larger estimated clonotype richness was generally found for naive subsets than for memory subsets.

Concerning this clone itself: The antigen it recognizes is unknown. Base qualities are missing; no much larger clone stands one base away.

Donors were healthy HIV-negative adults with no recently reported acute infections or vaccinations. Every donor was a Caucasian adult living in Nashville, Tennessee, USA. Magnetic negative selection was used to enrich CD4+ T cells, after which naive cells were positively selected on CD45RA and the negative fraction became the memory subset. Blood was obtained by leukapheresis, after which PBMCs were separated by Ficoll-Histopaque density gradient centrifugation and cryopreserved in liquid nitrogen vapor phase. Analytical flow cytometry was used to check the purity and quantity of each magnetically sorted T cell population. Genomic DNA was isolated from each sorted fraction and quantified by UV absorbance on a Nanodrop 2000c. Using the deep immunoSEQ assay, TCR CDR3 regions were amplified from genomic DNA by multiplex PCR. Extracted genomic DNA from each cell subset was distributed evenly across all wells of several immunoSEQ 96-well plates, and each plate was treated as a replicate. Each replicate PCR for sorted subsets received about 210 ng genomic DNA, equal to roughly 30,000 T cell genomes. Purified libraries were measured with a Qubit 3.0 fluorometer, size-checked on a Bioanalyzer 2100, and measured again with the KAPA Library Quantification kit. Every immunoSEQ 96-well plate was sequenced on a dedicated single-read 150-cycle Illumina NextSeq 550 flow cell. The authors' pipeline ran thus. Because the immunoSEQ output included only junctional sequences and no quality scores, the filtering could not be the same as the filtering used for full-length reads. To assign V/J genes and CDR3, sequences were annotated against IMGT germline references using PyIR, a Python wrapper for IgBLAST v1.9. Reads were removed for weak V/J assignments (E-value above 1e-6), missing CDR3, stop codons, out-of-frame junctions, or ambiguous translated residues. V3J clonotypes were defined as sequences sharing an identical inferred V gene, J gene, and CDR3 amino acid sequence. The percentage overlap between two repertoires was calculated by dividing the number of shared unique clonotypes by the size of the smaller repertoire. Richness of each repertoire was evaluated using RTK rarefaction, the Chao1 estimator, and Recon v2.1 estimates of unobserved clonotypes. For all TCRbeta clonotypes obtained by the gDNA method from a few donors, generation probabilities were computed with OLGA. TCRdb mirrors the immuneACCESS table, restricted to in-frame sequences. Some clones are absent from its copies; in checked studies, under half trace to an unresolved V gene, and the reason for the others is unknown. The D gene and trimming were derived from the DNA, and the V and J assignments and clone size from that table. Here the sample has 2 million to 3 million clones; over 85% occur a single time. Of the sample, 0.35% to 0.45% is held by the ten largest clones.

The sequencing sample was made of naive CD4+ T cells from PBMCs. The cell subset or site label on this specimen signifies: CD45RA+ positively selected. The sequence came from a man younger than 35 in good health. Some clones in this sample may be carry-over from other donors' samples.

At the DNA level, the sequence is TGTGCCAGCCGAGGGGTTGGAGCGGGTTATAGCAATCAGCCCCAGCATTTT. The resulting protein is CASRGVGAGYSNQPQHF. The chain was built from TRBV28 and TRBJ1-5; TRBD1 could be the D gene, as 5 bases match. Relative to germline, V is 8 bases shorter and J is 0 bases shorter, with 20 bases between their ends. The CDR3 starts with the cysteine, ends with the phenylalanine, and has 17 residues. Kept here is only the CDR3 DNA, which spans 51 bases and is read in frame from base 1. For CDR1 and CDR2, the germline V gene lists MDHEN and SYDVKM.